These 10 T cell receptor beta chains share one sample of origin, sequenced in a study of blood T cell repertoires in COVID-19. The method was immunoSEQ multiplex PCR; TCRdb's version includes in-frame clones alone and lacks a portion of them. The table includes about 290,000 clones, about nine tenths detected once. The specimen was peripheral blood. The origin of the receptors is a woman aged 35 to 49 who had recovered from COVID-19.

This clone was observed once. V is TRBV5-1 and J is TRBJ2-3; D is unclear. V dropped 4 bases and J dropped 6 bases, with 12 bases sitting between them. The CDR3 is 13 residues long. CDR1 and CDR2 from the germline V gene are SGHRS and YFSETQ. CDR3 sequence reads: CASSQDSVDTQYF. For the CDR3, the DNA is TGCGCCAGCAGCCAAGACTCGGTGGATACGCAGTATTTT. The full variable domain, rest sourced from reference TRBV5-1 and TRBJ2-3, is KAGVTQTPRYLIKTRGQQVTLSCSPISGHRSVSWYQQTPGQGLQFLFEYFSETQRNKGNFPGRFSGRQFSNSRSEMNVSTLELGDSALYLCASSQDSVDTQYFGPGTRLTVL.

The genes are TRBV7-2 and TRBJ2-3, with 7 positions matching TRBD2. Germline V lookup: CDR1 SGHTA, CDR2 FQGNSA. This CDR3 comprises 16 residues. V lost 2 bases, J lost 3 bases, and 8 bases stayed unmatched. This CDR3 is CASSLFPTAGTDTQYF. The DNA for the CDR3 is TGTGCCAGCAGCTTATTTCCGACAGCGGGGACAGATACGCAGTATTTT.

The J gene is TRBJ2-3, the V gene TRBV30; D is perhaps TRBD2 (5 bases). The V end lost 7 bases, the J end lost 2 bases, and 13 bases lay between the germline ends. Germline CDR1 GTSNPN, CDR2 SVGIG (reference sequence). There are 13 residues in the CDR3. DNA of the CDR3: TGTGCCTCGGGCGGGCGGGTCACAGATACGCAGTATTTT. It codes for CASGGRVTDTQYF.

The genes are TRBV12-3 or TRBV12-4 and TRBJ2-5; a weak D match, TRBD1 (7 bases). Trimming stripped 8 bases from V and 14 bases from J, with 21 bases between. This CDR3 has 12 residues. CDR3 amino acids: CASGTAEGGHYF. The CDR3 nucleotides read TGTGCCAGCGGGACAGCGGAGGGTGGGCACTACTTC.

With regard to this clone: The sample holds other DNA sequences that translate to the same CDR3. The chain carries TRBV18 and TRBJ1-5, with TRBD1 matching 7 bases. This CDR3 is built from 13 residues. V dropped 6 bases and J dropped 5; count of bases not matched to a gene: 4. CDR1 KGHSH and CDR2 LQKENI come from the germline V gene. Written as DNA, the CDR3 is TGTGCCAGCTCCCCCGACAGGGATCAGCCCCAGCATTTT. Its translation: CASSPDRDQPQHF.

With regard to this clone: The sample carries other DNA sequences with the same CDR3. CDR3 residues: CASSPQGNTEAFF. The DNA of the CDR3 is TGTGCCAGCTCACCTCAGGGCAACACTGAAGCTTTCTTT. The J gene is TRBJ1-1, the V gene TRBV18; a possible D gene is TRBD1 (5 bases). CDR1 and CDR2 from the germline V gene are KGHSH and LQKENI. Trimming stripped 3 bases from V and 2 bases from J, with 7 bases between. The CDR3 contains 13 residues. The full variable domain, completed using reference TRBV18 and TRBJ1-1, is NAGVMQNPRHLVRRRGQEARLRCSPMKGHSHVYWYRQLPEEGLKFMVYLQKENIIDESGMPKERFSAEFPKEGPSILRIQQVVRGDSAAYFCASSPQGNTEAFFGQGTRLTVV.

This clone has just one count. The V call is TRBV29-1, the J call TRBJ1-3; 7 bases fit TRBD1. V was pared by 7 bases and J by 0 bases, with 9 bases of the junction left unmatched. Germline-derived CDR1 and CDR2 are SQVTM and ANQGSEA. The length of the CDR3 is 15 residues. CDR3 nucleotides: TGCAGCGCTCGACAGGGATCGAGCTCTGGAAACACCATATATTTT. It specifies CSARQGSSSGNTIYF.

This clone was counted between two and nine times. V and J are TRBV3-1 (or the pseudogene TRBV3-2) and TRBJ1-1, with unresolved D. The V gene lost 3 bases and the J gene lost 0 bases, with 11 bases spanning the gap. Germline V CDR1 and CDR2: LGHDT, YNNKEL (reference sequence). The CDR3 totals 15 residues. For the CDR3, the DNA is TGTGCCAGCAGCCAGGAAGCGGCGGTGAACACTGAAGCTTTCTTT. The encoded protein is CASSQEAAVNTEAFF.

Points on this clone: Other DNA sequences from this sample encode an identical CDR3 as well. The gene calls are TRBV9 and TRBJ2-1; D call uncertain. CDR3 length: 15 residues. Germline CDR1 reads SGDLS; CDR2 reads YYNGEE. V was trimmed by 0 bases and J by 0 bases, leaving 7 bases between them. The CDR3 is CASSVDGGSYNEQFF. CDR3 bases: TGTGCCAGCAGCGTAGATGGCGGCTCCTACAATGAGCAGTTCTTC.

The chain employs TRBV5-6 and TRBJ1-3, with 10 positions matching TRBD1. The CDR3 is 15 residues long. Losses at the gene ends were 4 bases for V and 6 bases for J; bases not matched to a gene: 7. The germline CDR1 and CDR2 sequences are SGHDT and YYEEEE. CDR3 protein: CASSTPGQGPNTIYF. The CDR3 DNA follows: TGTGCCAGCAGCACCCCGGGACAGGGGCCAAACACCATATATTTT.